This T cell receptor beta chain comes out of a study of CD4 T cells in relation to SARS-CoV-2 and coronaviruses. Study-wide background: PBMCs were cultured with antigen for roughly nine days before TCR beta sequencing. Study-wide findings and caveats: Crossreactivity was assessed only for spike protein, not other viral proteins. Around two thirds of donors had memory CD4+ clonotypes crossrecognizing SARS-CoV-2 and common cold coronavirus spike.

The repertoire was sequenced with immunoSEQ multiplex PCR; TCRdb's copy has only in-frame clones and lacks some. The sample contains roughly 31,000 clones, roughly 70% of which appear only once. Before the COVID-19 pandemic, during about 2010-2018, CD4+ T cells were taken from unexposed donors. After around nine days of culture, CD4+ T cells were isolated. Unmatched junction bases numbered 9, after V lost 0 bases and J lost 6 bases. Germline V gene lookup returns CDR1 MNHNS and CDR2 SASEGT. The CDR3 is made up of 18 amino acids. On this clone itself: Its antigen is currently unknown.

This sequence was found in a human donor in good health. The J gene is TRBJ2-5, the V gene TRBV6-1; 14 nucleotides agree with TRBD2. Sequenced sample: CD4+ T cells from PBMCs, cultured in vitro. CDR3 loop: CASSEARLAGGIIQTQYF. The CDR3 DNA is TGTGCCAGCAGTGAAGCGCGACTAGCGGGAGGGATTATTCAGACCCAGTACTTC.